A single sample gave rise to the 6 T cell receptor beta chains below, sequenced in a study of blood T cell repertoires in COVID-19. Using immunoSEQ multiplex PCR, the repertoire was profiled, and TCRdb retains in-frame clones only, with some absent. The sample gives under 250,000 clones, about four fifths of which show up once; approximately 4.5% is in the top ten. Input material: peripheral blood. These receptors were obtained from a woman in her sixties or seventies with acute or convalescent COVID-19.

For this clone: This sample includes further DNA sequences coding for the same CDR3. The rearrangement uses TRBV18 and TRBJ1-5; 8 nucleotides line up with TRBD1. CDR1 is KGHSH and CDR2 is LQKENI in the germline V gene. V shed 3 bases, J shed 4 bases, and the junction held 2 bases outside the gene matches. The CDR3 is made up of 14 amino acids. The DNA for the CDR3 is TGTGCCAGCTCACCCGGGACAGGAAATCAGCCCCAGCATTTT. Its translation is CASSPGTGNQPQHF.

The CDR3 spells CASSSSDSTYEQYF. DNA of the CDR3: TGTGCCAGCAGCTCCTCAGACAGCACCTACGAGCAGTACTTC. The genes are TRBV9 and TRBJ2-7; D perhaps matches TRBD1 (5 bases). The V and J ends lost 4 bases and 2 bases respectively, with 13 bases between them. CDR1 and CDR2 (germline): SGDLS, YYNGEE. The CDR3 loop spans 14 amino acids.

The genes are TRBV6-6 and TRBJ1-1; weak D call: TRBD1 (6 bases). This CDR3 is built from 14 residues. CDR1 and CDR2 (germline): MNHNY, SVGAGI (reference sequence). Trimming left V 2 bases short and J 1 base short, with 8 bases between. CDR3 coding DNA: TGTGCCAGCAGTTACCCAGGGGCGAACACTGAAGCTTTCTTT. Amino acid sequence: CASSYPGANTEAFF.

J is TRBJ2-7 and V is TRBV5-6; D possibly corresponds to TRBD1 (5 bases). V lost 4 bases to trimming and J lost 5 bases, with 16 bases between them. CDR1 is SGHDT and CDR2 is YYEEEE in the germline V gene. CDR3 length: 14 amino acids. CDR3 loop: CASSLRTLTHEQYF. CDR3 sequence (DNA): TGTGCCAGCAGCCTAAGGACATTAACCCACGAGCAGTACTTC.

CDR3 nucleotide sequence: TGTGCCAGCAGCTTGGGGTACCCACCTCAGGGGGGCAACTATGGCTACACCTTC. Protein sequence: CASSLGYPPQGGNYGYTF. The chain employs TRBV5-6 and TRBJ1-2; 7 bases agree with TRBD1. The germline gives CDR1 SGHDT, CDR2 YYEEEE. This CDR3 spans 18 amino acids. Trimming took 0 bases from V and 2 from J; bases not matched to a gene: 13.

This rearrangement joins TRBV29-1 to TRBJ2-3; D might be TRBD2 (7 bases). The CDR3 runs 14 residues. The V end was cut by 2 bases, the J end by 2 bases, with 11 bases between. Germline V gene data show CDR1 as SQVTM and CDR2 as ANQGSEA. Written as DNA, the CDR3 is TGCAGCGTTGAAAGGGGGGGCAACACAGATACGCAGTATTTT. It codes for CSVERGGNTDTQYF.